This T cell receptor beta chain is from a study of T cells in Graves' hyperthyroidism and ophthalmopathy. Study conclusions and caveats: Most thyroid-expanded clonotypes above 0.001 were also found in blood.

Remarks on this clonotype: The antigen is unknown.

What was amplified from RNA transcripts were TCR beta CDR3 regions. In the first-round RT-PCR of the TCR CDR3, the HTBI primer set was used. TCRdb analysed the multiplex PCR reads with MiXCR anew, one entry per CDR3 protein. The table lists about 590,000 distinct CDR3 sequences, 15% to 19% of them singletons. Germline V gene lookup returns CDR1 MNHNS and CDR2 SASEGT. V lost 6 bases to trimming and J lost 0 bases, with 15 bases between them. The CDR3 has 16 amino acids. The rearrangement joins TRBV6-1 to TRBJ2-1; D perhaps matches TRBD2 (5 bases). The sample was blood. The TCR sequence derives from a woman aged 25 to 39 with Graves' hyperthyroidism. Here the CDR3 DNA reads TGTGCCAGCAGACGACCGGGAACGAGCTCCTACAATGAGCAGTTCTTC. This encodes CASRRPGTSSYNEQFF.